This T cell receptor beta chain is from a study of response to subunit inactivated influenza vaccine. Study-level results: There was a suggestion from the authors that each seasonal influenza vaccination recruits few new T cells.

The CDR3 spans 14 residues. V was cut by 5 bases and J by 3 bases, with 14 bases left in between. Germline-derived CDR1 and CDR2 are SEHNR and FQNEAQ (reference sequence). Turning to this clonotype: Its matching antigen is unknown.

TCRdb processed the RT-PCR reads anew with MiXCR; each CDR3 protein has one entry. The sample holds 400,000 to 650,000 distinct CDR3 sequences, approximately 7.3% seen once. This receptor was identified in a man aged 50 to 69 who received an inactivated influenza vaccine. Sequenced material: PBMCs from blood, taken about 23 months after vaccination. This chain uses TRBV7-9 with TRBJ2-7, with D tentatively TRBD2 (6 bases). Here the CDR3 reads CASSRPGRSYEQYF. As DNA, the CDR3 is TGTGCCAGCAGCCGACCCGGGAGAAGCTACGAGCAGTACTTC. The full variable domain, completed using reference TRBV7-9 and TRBJ2-7, is DTGVSQNPRHKITKRGQNVTFRCDPISEHNRLYWYRQTLGQGPEFLTYFQNEAQLEKSRLLSDRFSAERPKGSFSTLEIQRTEQGDSAMYLCASSRPGRSYEQYFGPGTRLTVT.